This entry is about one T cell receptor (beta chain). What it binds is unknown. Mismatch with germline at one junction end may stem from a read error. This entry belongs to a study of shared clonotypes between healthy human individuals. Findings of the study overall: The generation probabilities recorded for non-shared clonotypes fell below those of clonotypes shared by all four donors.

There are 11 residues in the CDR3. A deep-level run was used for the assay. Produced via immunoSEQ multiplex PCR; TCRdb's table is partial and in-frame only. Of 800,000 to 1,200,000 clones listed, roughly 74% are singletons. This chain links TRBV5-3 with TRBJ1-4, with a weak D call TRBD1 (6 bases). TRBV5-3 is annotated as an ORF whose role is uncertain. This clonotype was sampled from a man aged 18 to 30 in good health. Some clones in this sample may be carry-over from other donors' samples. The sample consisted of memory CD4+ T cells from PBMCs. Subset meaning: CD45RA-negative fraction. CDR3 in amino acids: CARPRSGAADF. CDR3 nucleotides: TGTGCCAGACCAAGGTCAGGGGCCGCGGATTTT.